The rows below give T cell receptor beta chains drawn from one sample of a study of T cell repertoires in cytomegalovirus infection. TCRdb called the reads again in MiXCR, with one record for every CDR3 protein. The profile shows approximately 700,000 distinct CDR3 sequences, 35% of them singletons. Sequences were obtained from PBMCs. The receptor source for this set is a human donor in good health (CMV status not recorded). Some clones in this sample may be carry-over from other donors' samples. CDR3s include the opening cysteine and the closing phenylalanine or tryptophan. D genes are given only for firm matches. Only some rows state a clone size, as once, few, many or a class for expanded clones.

d_call	clone_size	v_call	j_call	cdr3_length	cdr3_nt	cdr3_aa
TRBD1	-	TRBV24-1	TRBJ2-5	16	TGTGCCACCAGTGGAACAGGGGGTTCTTACCAAGAGACCCAGTACTTC	CATSGTGGSYQETQYF
TRBD1	-	TRBV19	TRBJ2-1	16	TGTGCCAGTAGTATAGGTCCAGGGGGCTCCTACAATGAGCAGTTCTTC	CASSIGPGGSYNEQFF
-	-	TRBV19	TRBJ1-3	13	TGTGCCAGTAGTATCGGGACGCTAAACACCATATATTTT	CASSIGTLNTIYF
-	-	TRBV11-2	TRBJ2-7	14	TGTGCCAGCAGCTTGCCTAGCTCGCTCTACGAGCAGTACTTC	CASSLPSSLYEQYF
-	few	TRBV7-9	TRBJ1-2	16	TGTGCCAGCAGCTCCGGTGGCACAGGGATGTTCTATGGCTACACCTTC	CASSSGGTGMFYGYTF
-	-	TRBV7-9	TRBJ2-7	13	TGTGCCAGCAGCCACCTCAGGGTTGGCGAGCAGTACTTC	CASSHLRVGEQYF
-	-	TRBV5-4	TRBJ1-6	15	TGTGCCAGCAGTGGGGTGGGCACAGTGAATTCACCCCTCCACTTT	CASSGVGTVNSPLHF
-	few	TRBV7-8	TRBJ1-1	14	TGTGCCAGCAGTTTTGGGGTTGGGGACACTGAAGCTTTCTTT	CASSFGVGDTEAFF
-	-	TRBV7-9	TRBJ2-7	14	TGTGCCAGCAGCCCAAACGGCCTCCCCTACGAGCAGTACTTC	CASSPNGLPYEQYF
-	-	TRBV20-1	TRBJ2-7	12	TGCAGTGCCTGGGGTGGCAACAACGAGCAGTACTTC	CSAWGGNNEQYF
-	many	TRBV6-6	TRBJ1-5	13	TGTGCCAGCAGTAGCGACGGGTCGGTTCCCCAGCATTTT	CASSSDGSVPQHF
-	-	TRBV6-6	TRBJ1-1	14	TGTGCCAGCAGTTACTTTAGGTTGAACACTGAAGCTTTCTTT	CASSYFRLNTEAFF
-	-	TRBV12-3/TRBV12-4	TRBJ1-5	17	TGTGCCAGCAGTTTTGCCGGTGGCAGTCCTACGAATCAGCCCCAGCATTTT	CASSFAGGSPTNQPQHF
-	few	TRBV28	TRBJ2-5	12	TGTGCCAGCAGCCACCCCCCAGAGACCCAGTACTTC	CASSHPPETQYF
-	-	TRBV28	TRBJ1-6	19	TGTGCCAGCAGTTCTGACACCGTTGTAATTGGGCCCTATAATTTACCCCTCCACTTT	CASSSDTVVIGPYNLPLHF
-	few	TRBV18	TRBJ2-1	16	TGTGCCAGCTCACCACCTCCGGGACTGATCTTTGAGGAGCAGTTCTTC	CASSPPPGLIFEEQFF
-	-	TRBV19	TRBJ1-5	11	TGTGCCAGTCGAGGAGGGCAGGGAGCGAATTTT	CASRGGQGANF
-	-	TRBV20-1	TRBJ2-7	14	TGCAGTGCTAGAGATGGGGACCGATACTACGAGCAGTACTTC	CSARDGDRYYEQYF
TRBD1	-	TRBV4-1	TRBJ2-1	16	TGCGCCAGCAGCGCAGGACAGGTGCCTAGCTACAATGAGCAGTTCTTC	CASSAGQVPSYNEQFF
TRBD1	-	TRBV10-3	TRBJ2-7	15	TGTGCCATCAGTGGCTTGAGGGACAGGCCCTACGAGCAGTACTTC	CAISGLRDRPYEQYF
TRBD2	few	TRBV7-9	TRBJ2-3	17	TGTGCCAGCAGCTCCAAGGTAGCGGGACCTAGCACAGATACGCAGTATTTT	CASSSKVAGPSTDTQYF
-	-	TRBV12-3/TRBV12-4	TRBJ2-3	17	TGTGCCTGGAGTTTTAAGGTTGGGTACGAACCCACAGATACGCAGTATTTT	CAWSFKVGYEPTDTQYF
TRBD2	-	TRBV20-1	TRBJ2-1	13	TGCGGTACTAGCGGGAGCTCCTACAATGAGCAGTTCTTC	CGTSGSSYNEQFF
-	-	TRBV6-5	TRBJ1-2	15	TGTGCCAGCAGTTCAGGGGAATACGCTTCCGGTGGCTACACCTTC	CASSSGEYASGGYTF
TRBD1	-	TRBV10-3	TRBJ2-1	14	TGTGCCATCAGGATGGGACAGGGAATCAATGAGCAGTTCTTC	CAIRMGQGINEQFF
-	few	TRBV12-3/TRBV12-4	TRBJ2-1	13	TGTGCCAGCAGTTTGGACCGAACCAATGAGCAGTTCTTC	CASSLDRTNEQFF
-	-	TRBV27	TRBJ2-2	16	TGTGCCAGCAGTCAACACCGACTAGTTGACACCGGGGAGCTGTTTTTT	CASSQHRLVDTGELFF
TRBD1	few	TRBV6-8	TRBJ2-7	17	TGTGCCAGCAGTTGGAACCGGGACAGGGTAGGCTCCTACGAGCAGTACTTC	CASSWNRDRVGSYEQYF
-	few	TRBV29-1	TRBJ2-7	12	TGCAGCGTTCGGCGGGGAGCCTACGAGCAGTACTTC	CSVRRGAYEQYF
-	once	TRBV10-3	TRBJ2-3	14	TGTGCCACAATGCAGGGGGAGACTAGAGATACGCAGTATTTT	CATMQGETRDTQYF
-	-	TRBV24-1	TRBJ1-2	14	TGTGCCACCCGTGAGGCGACACGGGCTGACTGCTACACCTTC	CATREATRADCYTF
TRBD2	-	TRBV6-1	TRBJ2-5	15	TGTGCCAGCAGTGATGCTAGCGGGAGTTTTGAGACCCAGTACTTC	CASSDASGSFETQYF
-	once	TRBV18	TRBJ1-1	13	TGTGCCAGATCACCACCTCTGGTCAAGAAAGATTTCTTT	CARSPPLVKKDFF
-	many	TRBV10-3	TRBJ2-7	14	TGTGCCATCAGTGAGTCCGGGATCAGCTACGAGCAGTACTTC	CAISESGISYEQYF
TRBD1	-	TRBV7-2	TRBJ1-2	15	TGTGCCAGCAGCGCCCTCGCCGGGACAGGCTATGGCTACACCTTC	CASSALAGTGYGYTF
-	many	TRBV7-3	TRBJ1-6	14	TGTGCCAGCAGCTTACAAGTCTGGGGTTCACCCCTCCACTTT	CASSLQVWGSPLHF
-	few	TRBV10-3	TRBJ1-4	16	TGTGCCATCAGTGACGAGACCCTTGGCGCTAATGAAAAACTGTTTTTT	CAISDETLGANEKLFF
TRBD1	-	TRBV12-3/TRBV12-4	TRBJ1-2	13	TGTGCCAGCACCACTTCCGGGACAGATGGCTACACCTTC	CASTTSGTDGYTF
TRBD2	few	TRBV5-1	TRBJ2-3	16	TGCGCCAGCAGCCCGCCCTCTAGCGGGGGGGCTGATACGCAGTATTTT	CASSPPSSGGADTQYF
TRBD1	-	TRBV7-9	TRBJ1-2	16	TGTGCCAGCAGCTTAACCCGGGACAGCAGTCTGCAGATTGGCACCTTC	CASSLTRDSSLQIGTF
-	-	TRBV19	TRBJ2-5	16	TGTGCCAGTCCGACCCCATTCTGGGCGGGAAAAGAGACCCAGTACTTC	CASPTPFWAGKETQYF